The entry below gives a single TCR beta chain sequence along with its context. Amplification of TCR beta CDR3 regions used RNA transcripts. First-round RT-PCR with HTBI primers preceded a second-round multiplex PCR. TCRdb reprocessed the multiplex PCR reads via MiXCR and lists one record per CDR3 protein. The sample records 450,000 to 600,000 distinct CDR3 sequences, under 45% being singletons. The CDR3 runs to 19 residues. V trimming: 5 bases; J trimming: 2 bases; junction bases outside the gene matches: 10. Per the germline V gene, CDR1 is KGHDR and CDR2 is SFDVKD. The data were obtained in a study of Graves' ophthalmopathy and Graves' hyperthyroidism.

Sequencing was performed on peripheral blood or thyroid tissue (not recorded which). This chain uses TRBV24-1 with TRBJ2-3, with TRBD2 matching 15 bases. The receptor was isolated from an adult man with Graves' hyperthyroidism. The DNA for the CDR3 is TGTGCCACCAGTGCCACCCCGGGACTAGCGGGGGGACCCACAGATACGCAGTATTTT. Protein: CATSATPGLAGGPTDTQYF.